This TCR beta chain stems from a study of cytomegalovirus exposure and HLA in healthy donors. Study results and limitations: There were around 160 TCR beta chains listed as cytomegalovirus-associated. Despite most TCR sequences being rare, some public TCRs occurred in many donors. Clusters of TCRs from the first cohort tended to co-occur in the 100 to 150 validation repertoires (as a later analysis found). In vitro data verified a few CMV-associated chains as specific for CMV antigens.

Worth noting for this clone: The antigen remains undetermined.

The data were produced by immunoSEQ multiplex PCR, yet TCRdb's version contains in-frame clones alone and is incomplete. The table lists 150,000 to 200,000 clones, under 95% of them singletons. V was clipped by 4 bases and J by 4 bases; unmatched bases: 5. This CDR3 contains 14 residues. Germline loops: CDR1 MRHNA, CDR2 SNTAGT. What was sequenced was PBMCs. The V and J genes are TRBV6-4 and TRBJ2-3, with 7 bases aligning to TRBD1. This TCR came from a woman younger than 35 in good health and CMV-seropositive. Here the CDR3 DNA reads TGTGCCAGCAGTGGAGAGGGGGCTGCAGATACGCAGTATTTT. Translated: CASSGEGAADTQYF.